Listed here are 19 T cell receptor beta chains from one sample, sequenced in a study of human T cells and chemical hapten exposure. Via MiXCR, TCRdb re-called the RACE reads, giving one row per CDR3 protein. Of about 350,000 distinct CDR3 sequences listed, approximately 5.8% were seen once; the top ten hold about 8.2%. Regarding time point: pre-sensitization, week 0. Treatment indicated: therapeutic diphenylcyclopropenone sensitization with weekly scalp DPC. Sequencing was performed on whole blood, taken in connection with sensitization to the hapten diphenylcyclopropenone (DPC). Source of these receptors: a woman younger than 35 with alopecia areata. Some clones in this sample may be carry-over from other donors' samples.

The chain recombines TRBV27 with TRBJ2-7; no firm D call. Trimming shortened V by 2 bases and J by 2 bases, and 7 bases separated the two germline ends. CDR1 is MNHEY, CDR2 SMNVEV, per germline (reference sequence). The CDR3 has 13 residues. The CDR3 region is CASSLVGAYEQYF. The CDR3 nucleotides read TGTGCCAGCAGTTTAGTTGGGGCCTACGAGCAGTACTTC.

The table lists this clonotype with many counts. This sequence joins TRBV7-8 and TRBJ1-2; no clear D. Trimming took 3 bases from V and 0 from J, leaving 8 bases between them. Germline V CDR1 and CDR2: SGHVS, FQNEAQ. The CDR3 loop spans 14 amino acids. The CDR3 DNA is TGTGCCAGCAGCTTTGCCAATACTAACTATGGCTACACCTTC. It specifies CASSFANTNYGYTF.

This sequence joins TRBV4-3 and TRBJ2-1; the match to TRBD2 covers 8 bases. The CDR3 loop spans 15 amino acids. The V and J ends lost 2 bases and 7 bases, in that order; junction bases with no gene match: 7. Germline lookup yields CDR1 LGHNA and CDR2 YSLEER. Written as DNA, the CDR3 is TGCGCCAGCAGCCAAAACCCAGGCGGGGGGAATGAGCAGTTCTTC. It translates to CASSQNPGGGNEQFF.

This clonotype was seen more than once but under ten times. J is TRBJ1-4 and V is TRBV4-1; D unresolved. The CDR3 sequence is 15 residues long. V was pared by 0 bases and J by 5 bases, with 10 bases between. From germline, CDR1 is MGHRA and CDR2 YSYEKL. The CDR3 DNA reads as TGCGCCAGCAGCCAAGAGACCGAAACAAATGAAAAACTGTTTTTT. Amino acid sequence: CASSQETETNEKLFF.

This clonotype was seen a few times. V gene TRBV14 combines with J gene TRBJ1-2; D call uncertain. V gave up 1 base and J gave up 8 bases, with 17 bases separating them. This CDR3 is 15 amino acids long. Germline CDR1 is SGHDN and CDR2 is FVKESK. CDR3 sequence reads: CASSQVLGRVDGYTF. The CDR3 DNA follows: TGTGCCAGCAGCCAAGTTTTGGGTAGGGTTGACGGCTACACCTTC.

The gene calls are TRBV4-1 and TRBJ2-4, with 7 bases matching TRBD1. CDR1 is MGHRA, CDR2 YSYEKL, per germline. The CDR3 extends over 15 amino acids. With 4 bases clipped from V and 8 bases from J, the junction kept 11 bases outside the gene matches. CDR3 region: CASSPEGQPRDIQYF. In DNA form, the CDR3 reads TGCGCCAGCAGCCCCGAGGGACAGCCGCGGGACATTCAGTACTTC.

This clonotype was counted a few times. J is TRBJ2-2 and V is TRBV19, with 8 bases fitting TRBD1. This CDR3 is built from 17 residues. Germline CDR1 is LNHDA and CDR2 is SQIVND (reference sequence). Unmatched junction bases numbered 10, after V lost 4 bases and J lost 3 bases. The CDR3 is CASSSGQGKGDTGELFF. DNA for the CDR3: TGTGCCAGTAGTAGTGGACAGGGAAAGGGGGACACCGGGGAGCTGTTTTTT.

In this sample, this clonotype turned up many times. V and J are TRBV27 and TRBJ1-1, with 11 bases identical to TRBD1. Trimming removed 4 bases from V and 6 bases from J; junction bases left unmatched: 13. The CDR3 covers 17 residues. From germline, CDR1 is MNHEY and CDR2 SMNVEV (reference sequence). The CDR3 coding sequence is TGTGCCAGCAGTTCCGCCGGGACAGGGGGTGGTATAGCTGAAGCTTTCTTT. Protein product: CASSSAGTGGGIAEAFF.

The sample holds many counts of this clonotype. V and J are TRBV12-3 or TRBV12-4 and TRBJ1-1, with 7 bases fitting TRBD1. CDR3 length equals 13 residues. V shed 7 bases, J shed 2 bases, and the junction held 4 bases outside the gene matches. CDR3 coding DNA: TGTGCCAGCAAACGACAGGGCAACACTGAAGCTTTCTTT. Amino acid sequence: CASKRQGNTEAFF.

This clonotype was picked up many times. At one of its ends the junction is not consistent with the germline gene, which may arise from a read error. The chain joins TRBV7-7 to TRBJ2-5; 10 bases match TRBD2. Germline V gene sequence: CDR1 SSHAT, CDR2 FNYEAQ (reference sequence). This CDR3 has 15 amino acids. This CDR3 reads CASSRGLAIGETQYF. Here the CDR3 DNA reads TGTGCTAGCAGCCGGGGACTAGCGATCGGGGAGACCCAGTACTTC. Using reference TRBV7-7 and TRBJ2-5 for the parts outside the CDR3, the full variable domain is GAGVSQSPRYKVTKRGQDVTLRCDPISSHATLYWYQQALGQGPEFLTYFNYEAQPDKSGLPSDRFSAERPEGSISTLTIQRTEQRDSAMYRCASSRGLAIGETQYFGPGTRLLVL.

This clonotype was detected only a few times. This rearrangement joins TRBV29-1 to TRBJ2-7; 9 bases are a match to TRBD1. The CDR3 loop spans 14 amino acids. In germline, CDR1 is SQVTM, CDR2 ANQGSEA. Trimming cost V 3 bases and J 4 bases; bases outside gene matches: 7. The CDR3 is CSVEDGQGRYEQYF. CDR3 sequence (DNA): TGCAGCGTTGAGGATGGACAGGGGAGGTACGAGCAGTACTTC.

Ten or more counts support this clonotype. The CDR3 bases are TGTGCCAGCAGTGCGTCGGGACAGGGCTTCTATAGCAATCAGCCCCAGCATTTT. Its translation is CASSASGQGFYSNQPQHF. This chain connects TRBV6-1 to TRBJ1-5; 9 bases align to TRBD1. The CDR3 extends over 18 amino acids. CDR1 is MNHNS and CDR2 is SASEGT in the germline V gene. J was trimmed by 0 bases and V by 4 bases; bases with no gene match: 10.

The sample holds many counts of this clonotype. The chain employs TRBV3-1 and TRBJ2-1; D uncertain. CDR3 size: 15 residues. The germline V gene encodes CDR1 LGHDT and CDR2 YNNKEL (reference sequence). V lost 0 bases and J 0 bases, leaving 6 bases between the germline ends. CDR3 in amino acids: CASSQDPGSYNEQFF. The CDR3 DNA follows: TGTGCCAGCAGCCAAGATCCGGGCTCCTACAATGAGCAGTTCTTC.

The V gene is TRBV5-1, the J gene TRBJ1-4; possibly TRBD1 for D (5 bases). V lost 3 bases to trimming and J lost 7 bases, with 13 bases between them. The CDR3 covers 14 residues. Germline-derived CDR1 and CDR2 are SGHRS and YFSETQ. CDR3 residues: CASSSAGGAEKLFF. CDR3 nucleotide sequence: TGCGCCAGCAGCTCAGCCGGAGGGGCTGAAAAACTGTTTTTT.

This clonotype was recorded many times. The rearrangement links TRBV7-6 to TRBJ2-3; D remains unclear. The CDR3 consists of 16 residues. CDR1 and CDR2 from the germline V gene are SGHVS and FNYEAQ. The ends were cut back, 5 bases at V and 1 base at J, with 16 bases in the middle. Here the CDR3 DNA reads TGTGCCAGCAGCCCGTTTGAGGCCTCCGGCACAGATACGCAGTATTTT. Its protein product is CASSPFEASGTDTQYF.

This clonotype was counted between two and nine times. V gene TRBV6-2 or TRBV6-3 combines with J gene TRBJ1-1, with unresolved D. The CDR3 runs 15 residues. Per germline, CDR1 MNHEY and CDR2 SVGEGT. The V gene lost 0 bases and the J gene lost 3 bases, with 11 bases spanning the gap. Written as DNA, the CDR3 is TGTGCCAGCAGTTACTCGAAGGGATATGACACTGAAGCTTTCTTT. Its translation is CASSYSKGYDTEAFF.

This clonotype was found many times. This CDR3 reads CASNSRGLAGGQAQYF. The DNA of the CDR3 is TGTGCCAGCAACTCGCGCGGACTAGCGGGGGGCCAGGCGCAGTATTTT. The rearrangement links TRBV28 to TRBJ2-3; 14 bases line up with TRBD2. The CDR3 consists of 16 residues. Germline CDR1 is MDHEN and CDR2 is SYDVKM. Trimming removed 7 bases from V and 10 bases from J; junction bases left unmatched: 13.

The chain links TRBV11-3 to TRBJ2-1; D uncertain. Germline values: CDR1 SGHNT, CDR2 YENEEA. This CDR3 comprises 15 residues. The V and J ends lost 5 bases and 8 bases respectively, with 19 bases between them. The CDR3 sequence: CASSLNSKLFHEQFF. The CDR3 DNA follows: TGTGCCAGCAGCCTGAACTCCAAACTTTTCCATGAGCAGTTCTTC.

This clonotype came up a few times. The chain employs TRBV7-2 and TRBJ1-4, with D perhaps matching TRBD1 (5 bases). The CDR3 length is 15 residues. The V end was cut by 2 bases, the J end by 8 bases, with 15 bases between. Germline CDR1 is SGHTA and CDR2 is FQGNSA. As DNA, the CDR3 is TGTGCCAGCAGCTTAAGGGGTATACGTGGGGAAAAACTGTTTTTT. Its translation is CASSLRGIRGEKLFF.